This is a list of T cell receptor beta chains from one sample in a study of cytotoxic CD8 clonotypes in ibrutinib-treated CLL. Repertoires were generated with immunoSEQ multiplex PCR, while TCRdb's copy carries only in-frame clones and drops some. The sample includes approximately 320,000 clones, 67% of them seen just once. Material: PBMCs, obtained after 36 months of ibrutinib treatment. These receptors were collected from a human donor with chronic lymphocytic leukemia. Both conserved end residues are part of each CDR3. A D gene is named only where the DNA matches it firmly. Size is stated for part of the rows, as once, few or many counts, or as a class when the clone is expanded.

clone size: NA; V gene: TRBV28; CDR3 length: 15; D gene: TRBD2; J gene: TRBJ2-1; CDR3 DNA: TGTGCCAGCAGTCAACGGGGACTAGCGGGAGATGTGCAGTTCTTC; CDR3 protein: CASSQRGLAGDVQFF
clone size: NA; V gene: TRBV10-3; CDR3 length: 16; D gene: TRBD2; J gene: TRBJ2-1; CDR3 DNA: TGTGCCATCAGTGACCCAGCGGGGCCCATGGGAAATGAGCAGTTCTTC; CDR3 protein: CAISDPAGPMGNEQFF
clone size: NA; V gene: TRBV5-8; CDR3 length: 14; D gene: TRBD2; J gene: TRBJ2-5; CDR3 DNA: TGTGCCAGCAGCTTGGGCGGGGGGCTGGAGACCCAGTACTTC; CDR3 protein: CASSLGGGLETQYF
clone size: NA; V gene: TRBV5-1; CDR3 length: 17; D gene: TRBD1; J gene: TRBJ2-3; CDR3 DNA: TGCGCCAGCAGTCCAAGGACAGGGGGCTCTTACACAGATACGCAGTATTTT; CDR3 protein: CASSPRTGGSYTDTQYF
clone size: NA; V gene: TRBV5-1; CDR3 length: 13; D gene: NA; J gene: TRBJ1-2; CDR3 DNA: TGCGCCAGCAGCCCAAACGAAGGGCATGGCTACACCTTC; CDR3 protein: CASSPNEGHGYTF
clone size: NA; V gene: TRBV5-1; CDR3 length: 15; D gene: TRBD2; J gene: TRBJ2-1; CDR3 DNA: TGCGCCAGCAGCTACGGGACTAGCAACTACAATGAGCAGTTCTTC; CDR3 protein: CASSYGTSNYNEQFF
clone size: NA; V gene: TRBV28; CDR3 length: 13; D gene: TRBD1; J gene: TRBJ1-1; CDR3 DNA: TGTGCCAGCAGTTTTCAGGGGGGCACTGAAGCTTTCTTT; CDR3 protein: CASSFQGGTEAFF
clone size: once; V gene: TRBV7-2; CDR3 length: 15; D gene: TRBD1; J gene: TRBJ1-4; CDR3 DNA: TGTGCCAGCAGCCCCCGACAGGGGGCTCGGGAAAAACTGTTTTTT; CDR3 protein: CASSPRQGAREKLFF
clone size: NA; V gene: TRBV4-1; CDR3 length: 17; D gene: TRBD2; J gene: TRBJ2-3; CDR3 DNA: TGCGCCAGCAGCCAAGATCCTAGCGGGAGAATCACAGATACGCAGTATTTT; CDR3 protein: CASSQDPSGRITDTQYF
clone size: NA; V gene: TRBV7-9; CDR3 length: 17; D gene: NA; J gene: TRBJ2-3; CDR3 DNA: TGTGCCAGCAGCCCCGGGGCGGGACTCATAACCACAGATACGCAGTATTTT; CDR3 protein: CASSPGAGLITTDTQYF
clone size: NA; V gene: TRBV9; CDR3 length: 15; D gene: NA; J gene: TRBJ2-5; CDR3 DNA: TGTGCCAGCAGCGTAGCCGGGGGCGCAGGGGAGACCCAGTACTTC; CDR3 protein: CASSVAGGAGETQYF
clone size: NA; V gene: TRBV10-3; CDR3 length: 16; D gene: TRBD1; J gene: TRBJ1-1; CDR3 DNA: TGTGCCATCAGCACTACAGGGGGGATGATGAACACTGAAGCTTTCTTT; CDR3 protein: CAISTTGGMMNTEAFF
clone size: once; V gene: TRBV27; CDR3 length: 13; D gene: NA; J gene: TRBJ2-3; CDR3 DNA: TGTGCCAGCAGAGTAGCAGGGGCAGATACGCAGTATTTT; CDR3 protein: CASRVAGADTQYF
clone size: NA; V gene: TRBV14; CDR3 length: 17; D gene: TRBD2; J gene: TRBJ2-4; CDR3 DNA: TGTGCCAGCAGCCAAGCGACACTAGCGGGAGGGAAAAACATTCAGTACTTC; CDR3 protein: CASSQATLAGGKNIQYF
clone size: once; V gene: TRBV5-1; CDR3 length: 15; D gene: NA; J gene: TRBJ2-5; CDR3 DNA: TGCGCCAGCAGCTCGAATCTCGGGGGCCAAGAGACCCAGTACTTC; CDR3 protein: CASSSNLGGQETQYF
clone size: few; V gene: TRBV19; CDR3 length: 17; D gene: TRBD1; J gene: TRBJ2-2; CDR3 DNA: TGTGCCAGTAGTCCGGGACAGGGCCGGTCCGGGGACGGGGAGCTGTTTTTT; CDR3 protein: CASSPGQGRSGDGELFF
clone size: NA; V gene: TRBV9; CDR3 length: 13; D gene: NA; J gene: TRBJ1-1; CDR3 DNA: TGTGCCAGCAGCGAGTCCCTGGAGGGGGAAGCTTTCTTT; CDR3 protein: CASSESLEGEAFF
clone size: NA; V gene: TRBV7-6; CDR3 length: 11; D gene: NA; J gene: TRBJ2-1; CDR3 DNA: TGTGCCAGCAGCCCCGACCGTGAGCAGTTCTTC; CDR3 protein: CASSPDREQFF
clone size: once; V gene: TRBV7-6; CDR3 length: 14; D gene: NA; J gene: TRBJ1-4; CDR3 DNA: TGTGCCAGCAGCCCACAGGGAGACGGTGAAAAACTGTTTTTT; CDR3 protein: CASSPQGDGEKLFF
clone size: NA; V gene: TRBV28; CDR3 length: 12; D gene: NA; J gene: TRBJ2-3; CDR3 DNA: TGTGCCAGCAGTTTAGCCCAGGGTACGCAGTATTTT; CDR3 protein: CASSLAQGTQYF
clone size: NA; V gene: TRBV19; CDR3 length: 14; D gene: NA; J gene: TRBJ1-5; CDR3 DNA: TGTGCCAGTAGTATATCCGGGTTCAGGCAGCCCCAGCATTTT; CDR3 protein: CASSISGFRQPQHF
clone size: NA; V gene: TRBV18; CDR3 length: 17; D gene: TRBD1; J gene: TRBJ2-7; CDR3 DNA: TGTGCCAGCTCACCTGCAGTCCTGCTAACAGGGGACTACGAGCAGTACTTC; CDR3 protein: CASSPAVLLTGDYEQYF
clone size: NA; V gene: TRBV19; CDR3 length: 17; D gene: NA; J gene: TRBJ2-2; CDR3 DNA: TGTGCCAGTAGGTCCCGACCGGGACCTAAGAACACCGGGGAGCTGTTTTTT; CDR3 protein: CASRSRPGPKNTGELFF
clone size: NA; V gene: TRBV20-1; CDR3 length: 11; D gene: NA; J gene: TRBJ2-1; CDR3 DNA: TGCAGTGCCCCCTCCTACAATGAGCAGTTCTTC; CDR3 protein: CSAPSYNEQFF
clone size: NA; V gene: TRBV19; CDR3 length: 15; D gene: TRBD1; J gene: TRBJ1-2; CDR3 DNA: TGTGCCAGTAGTAAACCCGGGACAGGGAGCTATGGCTACACCTTC; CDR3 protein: CASSKPGTGSYGYTF
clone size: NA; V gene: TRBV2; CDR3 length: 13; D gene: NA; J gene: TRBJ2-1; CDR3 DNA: TGTGCCAGCAATTTTGGTTTAGAAAATGAGCAGTTCTTC; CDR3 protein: CASNFGLENEQFF
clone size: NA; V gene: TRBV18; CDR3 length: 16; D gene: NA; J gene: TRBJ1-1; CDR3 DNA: TGTGCCAGCTCACCACCAGTGGGCCCTGGGAACACTGAAGCTTTCTTT; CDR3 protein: CASSPPVGPGNTEAFF
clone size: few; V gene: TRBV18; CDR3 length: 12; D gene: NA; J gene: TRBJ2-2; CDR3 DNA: TGTGCCAGCTCACTATTCCAGGGGGAGCTGTTTTTT; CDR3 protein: CASSLFQGELFF
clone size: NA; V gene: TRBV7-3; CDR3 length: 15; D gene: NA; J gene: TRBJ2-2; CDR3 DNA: TGTGCCAGCAGCGACAAGGGGGGGCACACCGGGGAGCTGTTTTTT; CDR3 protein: CASSDKGGHTGELFF
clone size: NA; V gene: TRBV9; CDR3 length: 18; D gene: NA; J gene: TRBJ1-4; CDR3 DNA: TGTGCCAGCAGCCCATTCCGGTCCTGGCCGCGGGCTAATGAAAAACTGTTTTTT; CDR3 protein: CASSPFRSWPRANEKLFF
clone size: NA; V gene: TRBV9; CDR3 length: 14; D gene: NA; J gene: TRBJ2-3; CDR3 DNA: TGTGCCAGCAGCCTAGGGGACTTGGGGGGTACGCAGTATTTT; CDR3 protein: CASSLGDLGGTQYF
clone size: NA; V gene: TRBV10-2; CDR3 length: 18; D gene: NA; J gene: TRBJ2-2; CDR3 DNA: TGCGCCAGCAGTGAGTGGGGTAGAACGGGGAAGCACACCGGGGAGCTGTTTTTT; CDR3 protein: CASSEWGRTGKHTGELFF
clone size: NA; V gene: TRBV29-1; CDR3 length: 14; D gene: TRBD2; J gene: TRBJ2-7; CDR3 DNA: TGCAGCGTTGAAGGGCTAGCGGGAGACTACGAGCAGTACTTC; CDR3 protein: CSVEGLAGDYEQYF
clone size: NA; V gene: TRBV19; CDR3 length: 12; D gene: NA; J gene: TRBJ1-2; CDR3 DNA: TGTGCCAGCACCGACAAAGGCGATGGCTACACCTTC; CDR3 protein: CASTDKGDGYTF
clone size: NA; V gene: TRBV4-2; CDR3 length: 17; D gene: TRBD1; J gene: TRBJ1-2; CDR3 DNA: TGTGCCAGCAGCCAAACCTTGGGTGGGACAGGGAATTATGGCTACACCTTC; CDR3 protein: CASSQTLGGTGNYGYTF
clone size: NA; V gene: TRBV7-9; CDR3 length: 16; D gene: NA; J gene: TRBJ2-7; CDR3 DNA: TGTGCCAGCAGCTCTGAGTCAGGGGCTAACTCCTACGAGCAGTACTTC; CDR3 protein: CASSSESGANSYEQYF
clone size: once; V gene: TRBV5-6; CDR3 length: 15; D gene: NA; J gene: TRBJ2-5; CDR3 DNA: TGTGCCAGCAGCTCGACAGGGAGGCTACAAGAGACCCAGTACTTC; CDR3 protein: CASSSTGRLQETQYF
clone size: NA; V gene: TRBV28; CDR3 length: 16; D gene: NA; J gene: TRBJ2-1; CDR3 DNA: TGTGCCAGCAGTTTATGGTGGGGATTGTCCTACAATGAGCAGTTCTTC; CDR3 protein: CASSLWWGLSYNEQFF
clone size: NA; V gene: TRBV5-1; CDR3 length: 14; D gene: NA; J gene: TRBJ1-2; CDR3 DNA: TGCGCCAGCAGCTTAGAAATTAAATCCGATGGCTACACCTTC; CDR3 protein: CASSLEIKSDGYTF
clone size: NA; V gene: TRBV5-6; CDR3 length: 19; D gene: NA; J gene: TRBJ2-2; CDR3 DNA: TGTGCCAGCAGCCCGGAGCGCAGGGTCTACGCCCAGAACACCGGGGAGCTGTTTTTT; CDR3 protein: CASSPERRVYAQNTGELFF
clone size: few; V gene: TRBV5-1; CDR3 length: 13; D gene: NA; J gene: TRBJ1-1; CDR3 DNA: TGCGCCAGCAGCTTGGTCGGAGACACTGAAGCTTTCTTT; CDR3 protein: CASSLVGDTEAFF
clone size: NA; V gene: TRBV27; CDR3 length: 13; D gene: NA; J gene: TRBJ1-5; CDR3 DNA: TGTGCCAGCAGTTTAAATTGGGGAGAGCCCCAGCATTTT; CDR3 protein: CASSLNWGEPQHF
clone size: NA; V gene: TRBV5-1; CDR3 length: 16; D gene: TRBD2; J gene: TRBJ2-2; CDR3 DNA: TGCGCCAGCAGCCCCGGGACTAGCTCGTTCACCGGGGAGCTGTTTTTT; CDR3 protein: CASSPGTSSFTGELFF
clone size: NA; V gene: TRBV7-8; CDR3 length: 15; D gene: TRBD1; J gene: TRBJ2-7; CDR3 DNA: TGTGCCAGCAGCTTAATCGGGACAGGGGGCCACGAGCAGTACTTC; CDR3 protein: CASSLIGTGGHEQYF
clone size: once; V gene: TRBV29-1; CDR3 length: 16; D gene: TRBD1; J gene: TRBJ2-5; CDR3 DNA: TGCAGCGTTGATGACCGGGACAGGGGGCTTGGGGAGACCCAGTACTTC; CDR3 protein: CSVDDRDRGLGETQYF
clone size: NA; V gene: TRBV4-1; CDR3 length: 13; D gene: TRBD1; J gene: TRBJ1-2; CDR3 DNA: TGCGCCAGCAGGCCAGGGGGGGAGGAGGGCTACACCTTC; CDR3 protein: CASRPGGEEGYTF
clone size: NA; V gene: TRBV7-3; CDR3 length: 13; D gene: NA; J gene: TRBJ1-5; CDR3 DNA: TGTGCCAGCAGCTTAGGATTCGGACAGCCCCAGCATTTT; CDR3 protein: CASSLGFGQPQHF
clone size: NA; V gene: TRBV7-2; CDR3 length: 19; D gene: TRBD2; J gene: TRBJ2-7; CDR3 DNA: TGTGCCAGCAGCATCCGTCAGCCCGGTTGGGCGGGAGTAATTCCCGAGCAGTACTTC; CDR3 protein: CASSIRQPGWAGVIPEQYF
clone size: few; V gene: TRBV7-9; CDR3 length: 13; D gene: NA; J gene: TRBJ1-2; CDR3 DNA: TGTGCCAGCAGCTCGTCCGGCCGGGTCCACGACACCTTC; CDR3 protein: CASSSSGRVHDTF
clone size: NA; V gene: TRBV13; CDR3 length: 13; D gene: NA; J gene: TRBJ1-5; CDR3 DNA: TGTGCCAGCAGCCCGAGAGGCAATCAGCCCCAGCATTTT; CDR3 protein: CASSPRGNQPQHF
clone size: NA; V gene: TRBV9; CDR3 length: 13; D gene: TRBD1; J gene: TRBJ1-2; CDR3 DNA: TGTGCCAGCAGCGTAGAGGGGGCGGATGGCTACACCTTC; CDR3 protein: CASSVEGADGYTF
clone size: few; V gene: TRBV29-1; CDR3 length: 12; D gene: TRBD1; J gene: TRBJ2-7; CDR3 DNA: TGCAGCGTTGGGCTCGGACAGGGGAAGGAGTACTTC; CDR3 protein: CSVGLGQGKEYF